Listed below are T cell receptor beta chains from one sample, sequenced in a study of blood T cell repertoires in COVID-19. Clones were sequenced by immunoSEQ multiplex PCR, and TCRdb holds only the in-frame ones, with some missing. The sample has over 90,000 clones, about four fifths seen once. The source material was peripheral blood. The receptor source for this set is a middle-aged man with active or convalescent COVID-19. Both conserved end residues are trimmed from each CDR3. Fields, in order: CDR3 protein, D gene, V gene, clone size, CDR3 length. D genes are given only for firm matches. Only some rows state a clone size, as once, few, many or a class for expanded clones.

ASSQLGGVEGYT - TRBV27 - 12
ASGKQGLTGELF TRBD1 TRBV7-2 - 12
ASSYGQGGNEQF - TRBV6-5 - 12
ASTLDPGSNTEAF - TRBV6-5 - 13
ASSFPTGTGNTIY TRBD1 TRBV28 - 13
ASSSLRDRGPGETQY TRBD1 TRBV11-2 - 15
ASSPPQVQGEIEAF TRBD1 TRBV3-1/TRBV3-2 once 14
ASSPRGGQGAVLNTEAF TRBD1 TRBV7-9 - 17
ASSFRLLNSPLH - TRBV5-5 few 12
ASKELELNSPLH - TRBV19 few 12
ASSSQDRGLTNEKLF TRBD1 TRBV9 - 15